The clone carrying this T cell receptor (beta chain) is a singleton in its sample. The antigen is undetermined. The sample originates from a study of T cell responses to AZD1222 COVID-19 vaccine. Trimming removed 5 bases from V and 0 bases from J, with 8 bases in between. This CDR3 comprises 15 residues. CDR1 and CDR2 (germline): MNHEY, SVGAGI. Data came from immunoSEQ multiplex PCR; TCRdb stores just in-frame clones and leaves some out. The table records 75,000 to 85,000 clones, roughly 80% of them present only once. Study-wide findings and caveats: Mapped onto spike, vaccine-associated CD4 TCRs spanned it and were dominant at 160-218 and 743-854. Among those given AZD1222, only five or six were seropositive at baseline.

This specimen was peripheral blood, taken 28 days after the second dose of the MenACWY control vaccine. The receptor comes from an adult who received the MenACWY meningococcal vaccine as a control. The V call is TRBV6-5, the J call TRBJ2-6; the D gene is possibly TRBD2 (5 bases). CDR3 coding DNA: TGTGCCAGCAGTACCGGGGTCTCTGGGGCCAACGTCCTGACTTTC. Translating it yields CASSTGVSGANVLTF.